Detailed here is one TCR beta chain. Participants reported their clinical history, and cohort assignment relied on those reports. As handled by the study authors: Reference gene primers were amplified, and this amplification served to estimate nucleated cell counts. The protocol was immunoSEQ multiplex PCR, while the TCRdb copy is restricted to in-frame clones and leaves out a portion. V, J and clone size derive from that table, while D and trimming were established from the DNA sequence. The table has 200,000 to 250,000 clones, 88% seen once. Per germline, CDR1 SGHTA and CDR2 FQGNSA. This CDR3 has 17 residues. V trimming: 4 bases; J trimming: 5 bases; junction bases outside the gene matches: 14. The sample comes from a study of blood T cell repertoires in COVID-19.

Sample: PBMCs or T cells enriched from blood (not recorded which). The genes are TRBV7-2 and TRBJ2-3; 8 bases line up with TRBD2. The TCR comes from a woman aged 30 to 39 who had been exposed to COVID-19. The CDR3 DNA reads TGTGCCAGCAGCTATTTCGGCGTCGGGAGGGTGTTAGATACGCAGTATTTT. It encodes CASSYFGVGRVLDTQYF. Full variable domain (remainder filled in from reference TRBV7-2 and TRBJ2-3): GAGVSQSPSNKVTEKGKDVELRCDPISGHTALYWYRQSLGQGLEFLIYFQGNSAPDKSGLPSDRFSAERTGGSVSTLTIQRTQQEDSAVYLCASSYFGVGRVLDTQYFGPGTRLTVL.